These 27 T cell receptor beta chains were sequenced from one sample in a study of blood T cell repertoires in COVID-19. Produced via immunoSEQ multiplex PCR; TCRdb's table is partial and in-frame only. The sample contains just under 150,000 clones, roughly 87% of which appear only once. Sequencing was carried out using peripheral blood. Receptors were obtained from a woman aged 45 to 65 with acute or convalescent COVID-19.

The CDR3 spells CASTGAYEQYF. CDR3 nucleotides: TGTGCCAGTACAGGGGCCTACGAGCAGTACTTC. V usage is TRBV19 and J usage is TRBJ2-7; weak D call: TRBD1 (6 bases). The CDR3 sequence is 11 residues long. Germline lookup yields CDR1 LNHDA and CDR2 SQIVND (reference sequence). V was cut by 7 bases and J by 2 bases, with 6 bases left in between.

The chain combines TRBV18 with TRBJ2-5, with a possible D match to TRBD2 (6 bases). Germline CDR1 reads KGHSH; CDR2 reads LQKENI. Trimming took 3 bases from V and 2 from J, leaving 16 bases between them. CDR3 length: 16 residues. The CDR3 sequence is CASSPSTGGAQETQYF. The DNA of the CDR3 is TGTGCCAGCTCACCCTCTACAGGCGGGGCGCAAGAGACCCAGTACTTC. Based on the CDR3 plus reference TRBV18 and TRBJ2-5, the full variable domain is NAGVMQNPRHLVRRRGQEARLRCSPMKGHSHVYWYRQLPEEGLKFMVYLQKENIIDESGMPKERFSAEFPKEGPSILRIQQVVRGDSAAYFCASSPSTGGAQETQYFGPGTRLLVL.

The rearrangement links TRBV21-1 to TRBJ2-6; TRBD1 is taken as the D call from the table, unchecked against the DNA. TRBV21-1 is a known pseudogene. The CDR3 spans 19 residues. Here the CDR3 DNA reads TGTGCCAGCAGCCCCCTAGACAGGTCTCCTAGCTCTGGGGCCAACGTCCTGACTTTC. Protein sequence: CASSPLDRSPSSGANVLTF.

The gene calls are TRBV5-6 and TRBJ2-3; 8 bases are a match to TRBD2. V was pared by 4 bases and J by 0 bases, with 4 bases of the junction left unmatched. The CDR3 has 15 amino acids. Looked up from germline, CDR1 is SGHDT and CDR2 is YYEEEE. This CDR3 is CASSGAGGSTDTQYF. The CDR3, as DNA: TGTGCCAGCAGCGGCGCGGGGGGAAGCACAGATACGCAGTATTTT.

The chain combines TRBV5-1 with TRBJ1-2, with D hard to call. The CDR3 totals 13 residues. The germline V and J ends were trimmed by 0 bases and 2 bases, with 5 bases remaining between them. Germline V gives CDR1 SGHRS, CDR2 YFSETQ. The CDR3 DNA reads as TGCGCCAGCAGCTTGGGGGAGAACTATGGCTACACCTTC. Translation: CASSLGENYGYTF.

This clone is a singleton in its sample. J is TRBJ2-3 and V is TRBV10-3; 10 bases align to TRBD2. Germline trimming cut 6 bases from V and 0 bases from J; bases unmatched to any gene: 15. The CDR3 has 19 amino acids. CDR1 and CDR2 from the germline V gene are ENHRY and SYGVKD. CDR3 bases: TGTGCCATCAGCCCTAAGGGGCTAGCGGGGGCCTCTAGCACAGATACGCAGTATTTT. Its translation is CAISPKGLAGASSTDTQYF.

V gene TRBV7-3 combines with J gene TRBJ1-2; 8 nucleotides agree with TRBD1. The CDR3 runs 15 residues. Germline assignment: CDR1 SGHTA and CDR2 FQGTGA. With V trimmed by 2 bases and J by 5 bases, 7 bases remained unmatched. CDR3 nucleotide sequence: TGTGCCAGCAGCTTAGGGCCAGGGGGCAGTTATGGCTACACCTTC. Amino acid sequence: CASSLGPGGSYGYTF.

The chain links TRBV18 to TRBJ2-3, with TRBD2 matching 7 bases. The CDR3 sequence is 18 residues long. The germline gives CDR1 KGHSH, CDR2 LQKENI. Trimming cost V 2 bases and J 0 bases; bases outside gene matches: 11. The CDR3 spells CASSPTFEAGESTDTQYF. The CDR3 bases are TGTGCCAGCTCACCAACATTCGAGGCGGGGGAGAGCACAGATACGCAGTATTTT.

The chain recombines TRBV4-2 with TRBJ2-7; a weak D match, TRBD1 (6 bases). The CDR3 has 13 amino acids. Germline V lookup: CDR1 LGHNA, CDR2 YNFKEQ. Deletions cut 4 bases from V and 4 bases from J, with 11 bases between. The CDR3 sequence: CASSRDRIYEQYF. The DNA of the CDR3 is TGTGCCAGCAGCCGTGACAGGATATACGAGCAGTACTTC.

The chain combines TRBV7-3 with TRBJ1-6; no clear D gene. Germline V gene lookup returns CDR1 SGHTA and CDR2 FQGTGA. There are 13 residues in the CDR3. Trimming stripped 0 bases from V and 10 bases from J, with 7 bases between. The CDR3 DNA sequence: TGTGCCAGCAGCTTAACGGCAGAATCACCCCTCCACTTT. This translates into CASSLTAESPLHF.

The V gene is TRBV11-2, the J gene TRBJ1-5; D is possibly TRBD1 (6 bases). Trimming took off 5 bases at V and 1 base at J, with 6 bases between the two ends. CDR3 length: 13 residues. Germline-derived CDR1 and CDR2 are SGHAT and FQNNGV. CDR3 in DNA: TGTGCCAGCAGCAGGGGGAGCAATCAGCCCCAGCATTTT. Translating it yields CASSRGSNQPQHF.

The chain combines TRBV7-3 with TRBJ2-5, with TRBD2 matching 13 bases. Trimming took 3 bases from V and 3 from J; bases not matched to a gene: 1. Germline V gene lookup returns CDR1 SGHTA and CDR2 FQGTGA. This CDR3 region has 15 residues. The CDR3 reads CASSFGLAGEETQYF. In nucleotides, the CDR3 is TGTGCCAGCAGCTTCGGACTAGCGGGGGAAGAGACCCAGTACTTC.

Notes on this clone: This sample includes further DNA sequences coding for the same CDR3. J is TRBJ2-7 and V is TRBV27; TRBD2 matches at 8 bases. The J segment lost 3 bases and the V segment lost 3 bases, leaving 1 base of the junction unmatched. Germline lookup yields CDR1 MNHEY and CDR2 SMNVEV (reference sequence). This CDR3 has 13 amino acids. The CDR3 protein is CASSFGGGYEQYF. The CDR3 DNA sequence: TGTGCCAGCAGTTTCGGGGGGGGCTACGAGCAGTACTTC.

This clone appeared a single time. This chain joins TRBV30 and TRBJ1-4; TRBD1 aligns across 9 bases. V lost 4 bases to trimming and J lost 0 bases; unmatched junction nucleotides: 3. This CDR3 is built from 15 residues. Germline values: CDR1 GTSNPN, CDR2 SVGIG (reference sequence). CDR3: CAWTQGAATNEKLFF. The CDR3 nucleotides read TGTGCCTGGACACAGGGGGCGGCAACTAATGAAAAACTGTTTTTT.

The chain links TRBV6-1 to TRBJ1-3; maybe TRBD1 (6 bases). From germline, CDR1 is MNHNS and CDR2 SASEGT. The CDR3 has 15 residues. V lost 3 bases and J 0 bases, leaving 9 bases between the germline ends. The CDR3 DNA sequence: TGTGCCAGCAGTGACAGGGGAAGCTCTGGAAACACCATATATTTT. As protein: CASSDRGSSGNTIYF.

V usage is TRBV5-1 and J usage is TRBJ2-3; 14 nucleotides agree with TRBD2. The CDR3 is 17 amino acids. CDR1 is SGHRS, CDR2 YFSETQ, per germline. Germline trimming cut 4 bases from V and 4 bases from J; bases unmatched to any gene: 8. The CDR3 spells CASSIDGLAGGSDTQYF. CDR3 DNA sequence: TGCGCCAGCAGCATCGACGGACTAGCGGGGGGTTCAGATACGCAGTATTTT. Variable domain in full (rest from reference TRBV5-1 and TRBJ2-3): KAGVTQTPRYLIKTRGQQVTLSCSPISGHRSVSWYQQTPGQGLQFLFEYFSETQRNKGNFPGRFSGRQFSNSRSEMNVSTLELGDSALYLCASSIDGLAGGSDTQYFGPGTRLTVL.

The J gene is TRBJ2-1, the V gene TRBV19; possible D gene TRBD1, 5 bases. V was shortened by 6 bases and J by 0 bases, with 15 bases between the two germline ends. The germline gives CDR1 LNHDA, CDR2 SQIVND (reference sequence). This CDR3 spans 16 amino acids. The CDR3 coding sequence is TGTGCCAGTAGCCCAGGGTTGGGGATCTCCTACAATGAGCAGTTCTTC. Translating gives CASSPGLGISYNEQFF.

V is TRBV4-1 and J is TRBJ2-7; TRBD2 is a possible D gene (6 bases). The CDR3 contains 13 residues. CDR1 and CDR2 (germline): MGHRA, YSYEKL. The V and J ends lost 1 base and 4 bases respectively, with 8 bases between them. CDR3 nucleotide sequence: TGCGCCAGCAGCCAAGGCGGGGCGTACGAGCAGTACTTC. As protein: CASSQGGAYEQYF.

This clone was seen a single time. The CDR3 here is CASLRVDKNTGGYTF. The CDR3 DNA reads as TGTGCCAGCCTCCGGGTTGATAAGAACACAGGTGGCTACACCTTC. This chain links TRBV28 with TRBJ1-2; possibly TRBD1 for D (5 bases). Germline V gene lookup returns CDR1 MDHEN and CDR2 SYDVKM. The CDR3 is made up of 15 amino acids. V was clipped by 8 bases and J by 7 bases, with 23 bases between them.

The chain employs TRBV19 and TRBJ1-5; D gene uncertain. Germline CDR1 reads LNHDA; CDR2 reads SQIVND (reference sequence). Deletions cut 6 bases from V and 0 bases from J, with 6 bases between. This CDR3 has 13 residues. This chain's CDR3 is CASRPVSNQPQHF. CDR3 bases: TGTGCCAGTAGGCCAGTTAGCAATCAGCCCCAGCATTTT.

The rearrangement uses TRBV2 and TRBJ1-1; 7 positions match TRBD1. The CDR3 is made up of 14 amino acids. The germline CDR1 and CDR2 sequences are SNHLY and FYNNEI. Trimming at V came to 5 bases and at J to 1 base, leaving 4 bases not matched to a gene. DNA of the CDR3: TGTGCCAGCAGTCGACAGGGCAGGAACACTGAAGCTTTCTTT. It yields the protein CASSRQGRNTEAFF.

J is TRBJ2-1 and V is TRBV5-4, with 10 bases lining up with TRBD2. CDR3 length: 15 residues. Germline CDR1 is SGHNT and CDR2 is YYREEE (reference sequence). With V trimmed by 4 bases and J by 7 bases, 8 bases remained unmatched. In DNA form, the CDR3 reads TGTGCCAGCAGCAAGGGGGGACTAGCGAGGAATGAGCAGTTCTTC. Translated: CASSKGGLARNEQFF.

This chain joins TRBV6-2 or TRBV6-3 and TRBJ1-4; TRBD1 matches at 12 bases. Unmatched junction bases numbered 7, after V lost 1 base and J lost 13 bases. The CDR3 is 15 residues long. Germline V gene lookup returns CDR1 MNHEY and CDR2 SVGEGT. CDR3 amino acids: CASSYLGTGGGGLFF. DNA for the CDR3: TGTGCCAGCAGTTACTTGGGGACAGGGGGCGGTGGACTGTTTTTT.

The chain's CDR3 is CASRGQFHNEQFF. CDR3 nucleotide sequence: TGTGCCAGCCGTGGACAATTCCACAATGAGCAGTTCTTC. This chain joins TRBV27 and TRBJ2-1; D perhaps matches TRBD1 (5 bases). Looked up from germline, CDR1 is MNHEY and CDR2 is SMNVEV (reference sequence). The length of the CDR3 is 13 residues. The V and J ends lost 8 bases and 5 bases respectively, with 13 bases between them.

In nucleotides, the CDR3 is TGTGCCAGCAGCTCGCCTAGTGGCTACACCTTC. Protein sequence: CASSSPSGYTF. The rearrangement joins TRBV7-3 to TRBJ1-2, with D unclear. Germline CDR1 SGHTA, CDR2 FQGTGA. This CDR3 region has 11 residues. Trimming took off 4 bases at V and 7 bases at J, with 7 bases between the two ends. Full variable domain (outside the CDR3, taken from reference TRBV7-3 and TRBJ1-2): GAGVSQTPSNKVTEKGKYVELRCDPISGHTALYWYRQSLGQGPEFLIYFQGTGAADDSGLPNDRFFAVRPEGSVSTLKIQRTERGDSAVYLCASSSPSGYTFGSGTRLTVV.

CDR3 sequence: CASSSPTGGEFF. The DNA for the CDR3 is TGTGCCAGCAGTTCGCCAACAGGGGGGGAGTTCTTC. The chain is built from TRBV6-5 and TRBJ2-1; TRBD1 is a possible D gene (8 bases). V was shortened by 4 bases and J by 14 bases, with 15 bases between the two germline ends. From germline, CDR1 is MNHEY and CDR2 SVGAGI. The CDR3 has 12 residues.

The chain links TRBV9 to TRBJ2-5; 9 bases agree with TRBD2. Germline CDR1 is SGDLS and CDR2 is YYNGEE. This CDR3 is built from 16 residues. V trimming: 0 bases; J trimming: 2 bases; junction bases outside the gene matches: 5. The CDR3 sequence: CASSVAAGGTQETQYF. CDR3 sequence (DNA): TGTGCCAGCAGCGTAGCAGCGGGAGGTACTCAAGAGACCCAGTACTTC.